This T cell receptor beta chain was identified during a study of T cell repertoires in cytomegalovirus infection (dated by TCRdb to the late 2010s). Background on the whole study: The peptide stimulations were aimed at well-studied HLA-B-restricted epitopes as well as recently identified HLA-C-restricted CMV epitopes, whose presentation resists viral immunomodulation. Because public TCR beta signatures pointed to carriage of CMV infection together with the matching HLA type, the HLA type of each donor mattered for the analysis.

This specimen's treatment or condition label, per the study, means: in vitro stimulation with specific CMV peptide epitopes to enrich CMV-specific T cells. From its cysteine to its phenylalanine, the CDR3 spans 15 amino acids. Here the CDR3 DNA is all that survives: 45 bases in frame from base 1. The germline V gene (reference sequence) gives CDR1 as MNHEY and CDR2 as SMNVEV. V is cut back by 2 bases and J by 9 bases, with 7 bases in the junction unmatched. Sequencing used an Illumina HiSeq 1500. TCRdb passed the public sequencing reads through fastp at Q25 and MiXCR, retaining productive beta sequences. Each CDR3 protein appears once, grouped with its most common genes and DNA. This sample is represented by about half a million distinct CDR3 sequences; approximately 46% of them were singletons. The ten most abundant clones make up 43% of the sample. On this clonotype: Its specific antigen is unknown. The sample holds no much larger clone one base away, and base qualities are not on file.

Summary of the overall study and its limitations: The ex vivo response was dominated by HLA-C-restricted CMV-specific TCR beta clonotypes, which also provided the single most frequent clonotype in two of eight donors. In both this cohort and an independent approximately 400-donor cohort, the cumulative frequency of public TCR beta family members distinguished carriers of CMV infection plus the relevant HLA type.

The material sequenced was cultured PBMCs, taken from culture after CMV antigen stimulation. The chain links TRBV27 with TRBJ1-6, with 7 central nucleotides matching TRBD1. The TCR originated in a human donor in good health (CMV status not recorded). Some clones in this sample may be carry-over from other donors' samples. The nucleotide sequence reads TGTGCCAGCAGTTTAAAGGGGTCAGGGGGTTCACCCCTCCACTTT. Its coded protein is CASSLKGSGGSPLHF.